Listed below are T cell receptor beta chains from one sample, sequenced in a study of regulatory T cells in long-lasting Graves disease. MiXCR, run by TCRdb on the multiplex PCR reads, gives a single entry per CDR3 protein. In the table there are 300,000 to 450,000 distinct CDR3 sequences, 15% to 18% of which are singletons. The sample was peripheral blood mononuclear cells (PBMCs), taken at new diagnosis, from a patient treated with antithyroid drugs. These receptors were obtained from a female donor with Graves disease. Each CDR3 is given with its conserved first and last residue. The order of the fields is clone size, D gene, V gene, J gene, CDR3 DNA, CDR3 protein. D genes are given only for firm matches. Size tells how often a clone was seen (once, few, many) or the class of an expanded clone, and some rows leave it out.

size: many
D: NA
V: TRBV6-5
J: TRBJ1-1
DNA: TGTGCCAGCAGTTACTCCGGACTCACCGAAGCTTTCTTT
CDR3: CASSYSGLTEAFF

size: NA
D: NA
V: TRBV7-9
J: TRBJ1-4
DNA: TGCGCCAGCACTTGGAGGGGGGATTGGTCTAATGAAAAACTGTTTTTT
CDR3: CASTWRGDWSNEKLFF

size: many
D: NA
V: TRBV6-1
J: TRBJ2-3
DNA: TGTGCCAGCAATCGAAGCCCCACAGATACGCAGTATTTT
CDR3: CASNRSPTDTQYF

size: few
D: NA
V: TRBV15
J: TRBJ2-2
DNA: TGTGCCACCAGCAGAGATGCTAGCTCTGGGGAGCTGTTTTTT
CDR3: CATSRDASSGELFF

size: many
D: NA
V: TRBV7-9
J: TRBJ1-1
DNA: TGTGCCAGCAGCCGCCGGGCCCGAACCTTTATGATGAACACTGAAGCTTTCTTT
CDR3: CASSRRARTFMMNTEAFF

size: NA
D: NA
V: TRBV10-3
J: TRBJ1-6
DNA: TGTGCCGGCTCCCAGGGAAATGAAGGAAATTCACCCCTCCACTTT
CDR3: CAGSQGNEGNSPLHF

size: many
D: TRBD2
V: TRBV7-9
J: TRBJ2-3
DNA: TGTGCCAGCAGCTACCCCCGGCGGGAGGGCCGTGCTAGCACAGATACGCAGTATTTT
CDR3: CASSYPRREGRASTDTQYF

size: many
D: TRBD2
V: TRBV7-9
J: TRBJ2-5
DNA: TGTGCCAGCAGTTTAACGGGAGGTTTCTCCCAAGAGACCCAGTACTTC
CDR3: CASSLTGGFSQETQYF

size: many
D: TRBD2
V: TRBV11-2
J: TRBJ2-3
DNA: TGTGCCAGCAGCTTACCTAGCGGGAGGTTTGGTACGCAGTATTTT
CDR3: CASSLPSGRFGTQYF

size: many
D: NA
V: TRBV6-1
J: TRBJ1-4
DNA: TGTGCCAGCAGGGCAGGCCCGGAAAAACTGTTTTTT
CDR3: CASRAGPEKLFF